This passage covers 11 T cell receptor beta chains from one sample sequenced in a study of T-cell memory formation after mild COVID-19. TCRdb re-called the 5' RACE reads with MiXCR, one entry per CDR3 protein. The sample has 350,000 to 500,000 distinct CDR3 sequences, roughly a quarter seen once. Sequences were obtained from PBMCs or a T cell subset sorted from them (not recorded which). These receptors originate from an adult woman who had mild COVID-19 (a few samples of this study predate the infection). Cell type and time point are not known.

This clonotype was seen once. This chain joins TRBV7-7 and TRBJ1-4; D not certain. The CDR3 consists of 13 residues. The V end lost 5 bases, the J end lost 6 bases, and 10 bases lay between the germline ends. Germline V gene data show CDR1 as SSHAT and CDR2 as FNYEAQ (reference sequence). The CDR3 region is CASSPDEDEKLFF. The DNA for the CDR3 is TGTGCCAGCAGCCCGGACGAGGATGAAAAACTGTTTTTT.

This clonotype appeared a few times. DNA for the CDR3: TGTGCCAGCAGCCGGGGGTATGCCTTCACAGATACGCAGTATTTT. Amino acids: CASSRGYAFTDTQYF. This chain links TRBV3-1 with TRBJ2-3, with D tentatively TRBD1 or TRBD2 (5 bases each). The CDR3 is 15 amino acids. The germline V gene encodes CDR1 LGHDT and CDR2 YNNKEL (reference sequence). V was clipped by 4 bases and J by 2 bases, with 13 bases between them.

This clonotype came up a few times. This sequence joins TRBV5-1 and TRBJ1-3; the D gene is possibly TRBD1 (6 bases). Germline-derived CDR1 and CDR2 are SGHRS and YFSETQ. This CDR3 is built from 16 residues. Trimming took off 4 bases at V and 1 base at J, with 15 bases between the two ends. The CDR3 region has the DNA TGCGCCAGCAGCCCCCAAGGTACAGGGTCTGGAAACACCATATATTTT. Translating gives CASSPQGTGSGNTIYF. The full variable domain, with the rest looked up from reference TRBV5-1 and TRBJ1-3, is KAGVTQTPRYLIKTRGQQVTLSCSPISGHRSVSWYQQTPGQGLQFLFEYFSETQRNKGNFPGRFSGRQFSNSRSEMNVSTLELGDSALYLCASSPQGTGSGNTIYFGEGSWLTVV.

This rearrangement joins TRBV12-3 or TRBV12-4 to TRBJ2-1, with 9 bases lining up with TRBD2. The CDR3 spans 15 residues. Unmatched junction bases numbered 10, after V lost 6 bases and J lost 7 bases. CDR3 sequence: CASSLPAGGMNEQFF. For the CDR3, the DNA is TGTGCCAGCAGCCTACCTGCGGGGGGGATGAATGAGCAGTTCTTC.

This clonotype has only a few counts. J is TRBJ2-7 and V is TRBV25-1, with D uncertain. From germline, CDR1 is MGHDK and CDR2 SYGVNS. This CDR3 region has 14 residues. The V and J ends lost 4 bases and 7 bases respectively, with 17 bases between them. This chain's CDR3 is CASSVYDTRAEQYF. The CDR3 region has the DNA TGTGCCAGCAGTGTGTATGACACCCGTGCGGAGCAGTACTTC.

The chain joins TRBV20-1 to TRBJ2-2; either TRBD1 or TRBD2 may supply D (5 bases each). This CDR3 spans 14 amino acids. The germline gives CDR1 DFQATT, CDR2 SNEGSKA (reference sequence). CDR3 loop: CSVEGRGNTGELFF. CDR3 nucleotides: TGCAGCGTAGAGGGGCGTGGTAACACCGGGGAGCTGTTTTTT.

J is TRBJ2-3 and V is TRBV20-1; D might be TRBD1 (6 bases). Germline V gene data show CDR1 as DFQATT and CDR2 as SNEGSKA (reference sequence). The CDR3 has 11 amino acids. Trimming cost V 5 bases and J 6 bases, with 9 bases left between them. This CDR3 is CSAPRGDTQYF. CDR3 bases: TGCAGTGCTCCCAGGGGTGATACGCAGTATTTT.

The chain couples TRBV18 to TRBJ2-1; TRBD2 is a possible D gene (5 bases). The CDR3 length is 14 residues. Trimming shortened V by 4 bases and J by 9 bases, and 16 bases separated the two germline ends. Germline assignment: CDR1 KGHSH and CDR2 LQKENI. The DNA of the CDR3 is TGTGCCAGCTCACTTGTAGGGAGTTCCACTGAGCAGTTCTTC. Its translation is CASSLVGSSTEQFF.

V and J are TRBV7-6 and TRBJ2-7, with D maybe TRBD1 (6 bases). This CDR3 has 14 amino acids. With 5 bases removed from V and 6 bases from J, the gap between germline ends came to 17 bases. Looked up from germline, CDR1 is SGHVS and CDR2 is FNYEAQ. In DNA, the CDR3 is TGTGCCAGCAGCACGCACAGGGAAGGGGCCGAGCAGTACTTC. Translating it yields CASSTHREGAEQYF.

This sequence joins TRBV3-1 and TRBJ1-1; 7 bases fit TRBD1. V gave up 4 bases and J gave up 2 bases; unmatched junction bases: 13. Germline V gene lookup returns CDR1 LGHDT and CDR2 YNNKEL (reference sequence). The CDR3 has 17 residues. CDR3: CASSPTDPRQGNTEAFF. The CDR3 coding sequence is TGTGCCAGCAGCCCCACCGATCCACGACAGGGAAACACTGAAGCTTTCTTT.

The sample holds a few counts of this clonotype. The chain links TRBV24-1 to TRBJ2-1; D call uncertain. The CDR3 covers 12 residues. Trimming left V 0 bases short and J 11 bases short, with 7 bases between. CDR1 is KGHDR, CDR2 SFDVKD, per germline. As DNA, the CDR3 is TGTGCCACCAGTGATTTGATAGAGAAGCAGTTCTTC. It is translated as CATSDLIEKQFF.